The 2 T cell receptor beta chains below come from one sample, sequenced in a study of neoadjuvant nivolumab and ipilimumab in lung cancer. Sequencing used immunoSEQ multiplex PCR; TCRdb keeps in-frame clones, though not all of them. Among approximately 29,000 clones listed, over 80% were seen once. This material consisted of tumor tissue, taken after neoadjuvant nivolumab, alone or with ipilimumab, at or shortly before surgery. These TCRs come from an adult with non-small cell lung cancer.

The V call is TRBV10-3, the J call TRBJ1-1; TRBD1 aligns across 8 bases. V shed 10 bases and J 4 bases; nucleotides not matched to a gene: 8. This CDR3 region has 13 residues. From germline, CDR1 is ENHRY and CDR2 SYGVKD. CDR3 sequence reads: CASQDRAGTEAFF. Written as DNA, the CDR3 is TGTGCCAGTCAGGACAGGGCGGGCACTGAAGCTTTCTTT.

With regard to this clone: A far larger clone is just one base off, so this is likely a read error. The chain carries TRBV11-3 and TRBJ2-7; 10 bases match TRBD2. The V gene's germline CDR1 is SGHNT and CDR2 YENEEA. This CDR3 comprises 13 residues. The CDR3 spells CASSLAGTSEEYF. The CDR3, as DNA: TGTGCCAGCAGCTTGGCCGGGACTAGCGAGGAGTACTTC.